Following are 11 T cell receptor beta chains from one sample sequenced in a study of T cells expressing NK-cell markers. From the 5' RACE reads, TCRdb lists one entry per CDR3 protein and no DNA. The listing records some 280,000 distinct CDR3 sequences. Material: blood T cells: a sorted CD56 or NKG2C T cell subset, CD4+ or CD8+ T cells, or bulk PBMC T cells (not recorded which). These receptors were obtained from a young man in good health.

V is TRBV10-3 and J is TRBJ2-3; TCRdb proposes TRBD1, but this gene call is untestable without DNA. In germline, CDR1 is ENHRY, CDR2 SYGVKD. The CDR3 contains 14 residues. CDR3 sequence: CAIMGQGVTDTQYF.

The rearrangement links TRBV5-4 to TRBJ2-2; with no DNA, the TCRdb D assignment of TRBD1 cannot be verified. The CDR3 contains 16 residues. CDR1 is SGHNT, CDR2 YYREEE, per germline (reference sequence). CDR3 sequence: CASSRNGGTNTGELFF.

CDR3 region: CASRLYRASTGELFF. The gene calls are TRBV6-1 and TRBJ2-2. CDR3 length equals 15 residues. Germline CDR1 and CDR2: MNHNS and SASEGT.

The chain carries TRBV12-5 and TRBJ2-5; TCRdb designates TRBD2, a call that cannot be tested without DNA. Germline CDR1 LGHNT, CDR2 FRNRAP. The CDR3 extends over 16 amino acids. The CDR3 spells CASGLGSGNFLETQYF.

The chain couples TRBV9 to TRBJ2-3; TCRdb returns TRBD2, unconfirmable since there is no DNA. Germline V gene lookup returns CDR1 SGDLS and CDR2 YYNGEE. This CDR3 region has 15 residues. This CDR3 is CASRDLAGYTDTQYF.

The gene calls are TRBV14 and TRBJ1-2. The CDR3 has 13 residues. Germline V gives CDR1 SGHDN, CDR2 FVKESK. The chain's CDR3 is CASSHTGYGGYTF.

The CDR3 loop is CSVAAANYGYTF. The chain links TRBV29-1 to TRBJ1-2. Germline V lookup: CDR1 SQVTM, CDR2 ANQGSEA. The CDR3 is 12 residues long.

J is TRBJ2-5 and V is TRBV6-5; the TRBD2 assignment by TCRdb is unverifiable without DNA. Germline V gives CDR1 MNHEY, CDR2 SVGAGI. The CDR3 has 15 residues. CDR3 residues: CASSYPTGFQETQYF.

V and J are TRBV6-5 and TRBJ2-4; checking the TCRdb D call of TRBD1 is not possible without DNA. Germline CDR1 and CDR2: MNHEY and SVGAGI. The CDR3 is made up of 16 amino acids. The CDR3 loop reads CASSYSGQGTKNIQYF.

The CDR3 reads CASSQRSGANVLTF. The chain employs TRBV7-9 and TRBJ2-6. This CDR3 is built from 14 residues. Germline V gene data show CDR1 as SEHNR and CDR2 as FQNEAQ (reference sequence).

The chain couples TRBV7-2 to TRBJ2-2; there is no DNA to check the TCRdb D call of TRBD2. This CDR3 is 15 amino acids long. Germline-derived CDR1 and CDR2 are SGHTA and FQGNSA. CDR3: CASSFGTSGTGELFF. Full variable domain (remainder filled in from reference TRBV7-2 and TRBJ2-2): GAGVSQSPSNKVTEKGKDVELRCDPISGHTALYWYRQSLGQGLEFLIYFQGNSAPDKSGLPSDRFSAERTGGSVSTLTIQRTQQEDSAVYLCASSFGTSGTGELFFGEGSRLTVL.